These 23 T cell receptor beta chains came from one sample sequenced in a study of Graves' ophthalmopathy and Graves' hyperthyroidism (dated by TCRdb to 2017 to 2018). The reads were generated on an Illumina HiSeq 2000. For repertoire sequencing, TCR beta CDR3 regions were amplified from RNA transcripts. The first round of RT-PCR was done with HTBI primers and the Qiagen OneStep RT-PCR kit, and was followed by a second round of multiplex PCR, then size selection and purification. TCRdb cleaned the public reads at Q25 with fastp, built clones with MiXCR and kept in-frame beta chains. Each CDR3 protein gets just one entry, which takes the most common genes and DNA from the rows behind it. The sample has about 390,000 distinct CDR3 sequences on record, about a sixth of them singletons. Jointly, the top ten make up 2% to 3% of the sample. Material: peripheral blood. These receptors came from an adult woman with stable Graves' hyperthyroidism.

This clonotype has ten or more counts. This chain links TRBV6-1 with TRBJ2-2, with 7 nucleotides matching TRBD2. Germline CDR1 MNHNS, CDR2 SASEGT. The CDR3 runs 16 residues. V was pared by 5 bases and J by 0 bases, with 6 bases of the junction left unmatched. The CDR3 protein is CASSRQSGTNTGELFF. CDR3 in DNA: TGTGCCAGCAGTCGACAGAGCGGGACGAACACCGGGGAGCTGTTTTTT.

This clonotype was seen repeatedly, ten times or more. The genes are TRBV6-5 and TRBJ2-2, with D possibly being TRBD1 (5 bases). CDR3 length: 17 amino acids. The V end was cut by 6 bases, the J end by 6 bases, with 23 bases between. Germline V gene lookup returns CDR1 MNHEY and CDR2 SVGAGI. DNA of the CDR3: TGTGCCAGCAGCAAGGGGCAGATTGGTGGTAACGCCGGGGAGCTGTTTTTT. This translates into CASSKGQIGGNAGELFF.

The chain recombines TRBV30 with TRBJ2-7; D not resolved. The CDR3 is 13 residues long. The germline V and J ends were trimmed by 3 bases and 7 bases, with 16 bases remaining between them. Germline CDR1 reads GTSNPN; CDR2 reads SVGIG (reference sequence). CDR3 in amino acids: CAWSRPQRVEQYF. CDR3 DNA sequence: TGTGCCTGGAGCCGACCTCAACGGGTTGAGCAGTACTTC.

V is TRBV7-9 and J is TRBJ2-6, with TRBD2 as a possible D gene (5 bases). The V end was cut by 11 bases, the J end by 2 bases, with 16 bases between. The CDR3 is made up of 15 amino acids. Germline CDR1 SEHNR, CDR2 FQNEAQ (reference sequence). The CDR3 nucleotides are TGTGCCTTACGGCCAGGTAGCGCTGGGGCCAACGTCCTGACTTTC. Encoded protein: CALRPGSAGANVLTF.

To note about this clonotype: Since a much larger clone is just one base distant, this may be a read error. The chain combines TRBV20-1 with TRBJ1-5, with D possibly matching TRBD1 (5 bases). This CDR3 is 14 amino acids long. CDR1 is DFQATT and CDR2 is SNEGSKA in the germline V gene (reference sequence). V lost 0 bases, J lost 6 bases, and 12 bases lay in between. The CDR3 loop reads CSARDEWGIQPQHF. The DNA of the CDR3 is TGCAGTGCTAGAGATGAGTGGGGCATTCAGCCCCAGCATTTT.

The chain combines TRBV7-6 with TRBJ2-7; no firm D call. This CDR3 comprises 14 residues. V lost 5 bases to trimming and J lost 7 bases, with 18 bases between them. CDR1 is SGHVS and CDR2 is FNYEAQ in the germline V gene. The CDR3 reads CASSQKIEQGEQYF. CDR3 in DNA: TGTGCCAGCAGCCAAAAGATCGAACAAGGAGAGCAGTACTTC.

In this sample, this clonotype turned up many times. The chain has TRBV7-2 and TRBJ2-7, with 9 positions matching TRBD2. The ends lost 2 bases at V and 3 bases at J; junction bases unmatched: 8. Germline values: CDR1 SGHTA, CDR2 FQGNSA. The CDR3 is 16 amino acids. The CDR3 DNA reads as TGTGCCAGCAGCTTACCGCGAGCGGGAGGATTCTACGAGCAGTACTTC. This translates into CASSLPRAGGFYEQYF. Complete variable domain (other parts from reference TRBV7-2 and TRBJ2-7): GAGVSQSPSNKVTEKGKDVELRCDPISGHTALYWYRQSLGQGLEFLIYFQGNSAPDKSGLPSDRFSAERTGGSVSTLTIQRTQQEDSAVYLCASSLPRAGGFYEQYFGPGTRLTVT.

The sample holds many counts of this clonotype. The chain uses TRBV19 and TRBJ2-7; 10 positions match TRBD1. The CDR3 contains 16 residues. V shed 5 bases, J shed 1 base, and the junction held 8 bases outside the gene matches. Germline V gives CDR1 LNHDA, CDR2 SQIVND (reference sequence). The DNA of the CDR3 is TGTGCCAGTAGTCCCGGGACAGGGGTTGGGTCCTACGAGCAGTACTTC. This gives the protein CASSPGTGVGSYEQYF.

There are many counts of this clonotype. As DNA, the CDR3 is TGTGCCAGCAGCTTGGGCACCCTTCAGCCCCAGCATTTT. Protein product: CASSLGTLQPQHF. The chain carries TRBV7-2 and TRBJ1-5; D call uncertain. The CDR3 sequence is 13 residues long. Germline values: CDR1 SGHTA, CDR2 FQGNSA. V was trimmed by 3 bases and J by 6 bases, leaving 9 bases between them.

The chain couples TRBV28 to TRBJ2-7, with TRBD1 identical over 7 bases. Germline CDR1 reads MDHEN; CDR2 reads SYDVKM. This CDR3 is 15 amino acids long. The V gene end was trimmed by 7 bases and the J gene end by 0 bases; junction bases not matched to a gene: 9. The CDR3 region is CASTQGEFHSYEQYF. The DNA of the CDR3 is TGTGCCAGCACTCAGGGGGAATTCCACTCCTACGAGCAGTACTTC.

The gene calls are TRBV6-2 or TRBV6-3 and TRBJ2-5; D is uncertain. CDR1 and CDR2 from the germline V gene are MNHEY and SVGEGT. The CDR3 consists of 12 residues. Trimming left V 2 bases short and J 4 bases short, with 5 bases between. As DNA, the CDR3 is TGTGCCAGCAGTTACATAGGAGAGACCCAGTACTTC. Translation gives CASSYIGETQYF.

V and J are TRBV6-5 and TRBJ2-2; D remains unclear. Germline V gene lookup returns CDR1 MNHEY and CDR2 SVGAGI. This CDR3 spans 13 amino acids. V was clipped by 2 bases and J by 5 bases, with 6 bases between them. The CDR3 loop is CASSYRRTGELFF. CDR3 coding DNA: TGTGCCAGCAGTTACAGACGTACCGGGGAGCTGTTTTTT.

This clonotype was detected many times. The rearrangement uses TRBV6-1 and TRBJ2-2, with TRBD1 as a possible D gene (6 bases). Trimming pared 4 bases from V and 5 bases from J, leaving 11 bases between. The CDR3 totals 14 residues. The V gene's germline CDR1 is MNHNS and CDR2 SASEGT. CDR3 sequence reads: CASSATGTTGELFF. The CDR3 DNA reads TGTGCCAGCAGTGCTACAGGGACAACCGGGGAGCTGTTTTTT.

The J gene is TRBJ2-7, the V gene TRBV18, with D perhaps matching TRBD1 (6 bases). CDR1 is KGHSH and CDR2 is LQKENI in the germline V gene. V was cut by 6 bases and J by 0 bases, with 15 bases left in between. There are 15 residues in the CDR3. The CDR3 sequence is CASSPGELGSYEQYF. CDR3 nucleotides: TGTGCCAGCTCCCCAGGGGAGTTAGGCTCCTACGAGCAGTACTTC.

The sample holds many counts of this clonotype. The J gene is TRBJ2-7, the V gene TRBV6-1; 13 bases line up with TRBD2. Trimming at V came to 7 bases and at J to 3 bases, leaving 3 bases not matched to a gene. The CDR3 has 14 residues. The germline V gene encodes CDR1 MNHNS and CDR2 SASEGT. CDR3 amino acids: CASNRLAGGYEQYF. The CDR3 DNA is TGTGCCAGCAACAGACTAGCGGGAGGCTACGAGCAGTACTTC.

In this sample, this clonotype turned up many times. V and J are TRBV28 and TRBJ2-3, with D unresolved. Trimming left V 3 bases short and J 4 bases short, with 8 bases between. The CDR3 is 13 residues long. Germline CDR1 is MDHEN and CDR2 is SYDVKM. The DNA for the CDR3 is TGTGCCAGCAGTTTGACTGGCGCAGATACGCAGTATTTT. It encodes CASSLTGADTQYF.

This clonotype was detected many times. The CDR3 nucleotides are TGTGCCAGTACGTCCCGGGACAGGGAAAATGGCTACACCTTC. It specifies CASTSRDRENGYTF. The rearrangement links TRBV19 to TRBJ1-2; TRBD1 matches at 9 bases. The CDR3 loop spans 14 amino acids. V lost 7 bases, J lost 6 bases, and 9 bases stayed unmatched. Germline V gene sequence: CDR1 LNHDA, CDR2 SQIVND (reference sequence).

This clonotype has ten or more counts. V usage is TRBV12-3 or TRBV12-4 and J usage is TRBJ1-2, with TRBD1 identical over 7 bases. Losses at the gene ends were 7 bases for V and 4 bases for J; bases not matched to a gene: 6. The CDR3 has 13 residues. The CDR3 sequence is CASTQDRIYGYTF. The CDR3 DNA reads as TGTGCCAGCACCCAGGACAGGATCTATGGCTACACCTTC.

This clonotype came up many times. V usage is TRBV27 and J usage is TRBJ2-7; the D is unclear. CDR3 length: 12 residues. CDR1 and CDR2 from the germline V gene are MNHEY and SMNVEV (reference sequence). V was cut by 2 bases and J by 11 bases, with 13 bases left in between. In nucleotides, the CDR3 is TGTGCCAGCAGTTTAATAGGGTCTCCTGAGTACTTC. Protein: CASSLIGSPEYF.

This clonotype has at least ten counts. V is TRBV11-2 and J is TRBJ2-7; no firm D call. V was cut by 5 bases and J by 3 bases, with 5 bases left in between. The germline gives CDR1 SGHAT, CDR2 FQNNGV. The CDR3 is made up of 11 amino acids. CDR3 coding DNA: TGTGCCAGCAGCGACAACTACGAGCAGTACTTC. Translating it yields CASSDNYEQYF.

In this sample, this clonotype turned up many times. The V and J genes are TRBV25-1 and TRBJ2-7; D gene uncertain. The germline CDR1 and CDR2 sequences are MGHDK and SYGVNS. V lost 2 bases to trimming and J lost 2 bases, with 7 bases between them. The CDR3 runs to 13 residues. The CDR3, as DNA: TGTGCCAGCAGTGAAGTAGTGGCCTACGAGCAGTACTTC. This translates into CASSEVVAYEQYF.

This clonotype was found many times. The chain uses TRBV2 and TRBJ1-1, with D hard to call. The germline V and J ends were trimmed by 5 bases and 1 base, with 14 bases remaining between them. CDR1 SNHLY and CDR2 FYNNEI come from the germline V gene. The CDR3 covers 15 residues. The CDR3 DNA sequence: TGTGCCAGCAGTAACCCACACAATCCGAACACTGAAGCTTTCTTT. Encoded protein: CASSNPHNPNTEAFF.

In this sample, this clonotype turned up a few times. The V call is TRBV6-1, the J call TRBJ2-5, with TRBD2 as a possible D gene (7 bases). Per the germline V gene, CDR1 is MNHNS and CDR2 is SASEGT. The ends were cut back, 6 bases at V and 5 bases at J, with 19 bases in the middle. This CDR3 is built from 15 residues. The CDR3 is CASSHRGAPLETQYF. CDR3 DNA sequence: TGTGCCAGCAGCCACCGGGGGGCCCCCCTTGAGACCCAGTACTTC.